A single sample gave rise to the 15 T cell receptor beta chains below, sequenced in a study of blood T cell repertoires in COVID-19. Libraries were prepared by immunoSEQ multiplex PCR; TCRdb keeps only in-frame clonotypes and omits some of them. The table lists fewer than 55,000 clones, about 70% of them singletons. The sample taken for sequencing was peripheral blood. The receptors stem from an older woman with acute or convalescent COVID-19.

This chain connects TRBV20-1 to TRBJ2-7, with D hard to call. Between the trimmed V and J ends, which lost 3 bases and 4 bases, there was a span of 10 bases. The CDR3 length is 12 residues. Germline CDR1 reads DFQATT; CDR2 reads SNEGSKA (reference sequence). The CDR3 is CSASPPSYEQYF. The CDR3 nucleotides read TGCAGTGCTAGTCCCCCCTCGTACGAGCAGTACTTC.

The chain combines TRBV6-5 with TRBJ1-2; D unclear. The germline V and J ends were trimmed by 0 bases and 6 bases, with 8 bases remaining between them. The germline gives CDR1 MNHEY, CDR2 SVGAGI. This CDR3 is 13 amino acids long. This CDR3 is CASSYSRGNGYTF. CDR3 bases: TGTGCCAGCAGTTACTCGAGAGGTAATGGCTACACCTTC.

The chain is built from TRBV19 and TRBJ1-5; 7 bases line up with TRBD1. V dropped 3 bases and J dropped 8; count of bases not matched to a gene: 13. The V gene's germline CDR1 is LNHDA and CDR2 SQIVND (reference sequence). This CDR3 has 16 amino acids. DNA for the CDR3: TGTGCCAGTAGTATTGCCCGAGGCCACAGGGGAGAGCCCCAGCATTTT. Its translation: CASSIARGHRGEPQHF. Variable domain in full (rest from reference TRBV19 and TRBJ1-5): DGGITQSPKYLFRKEGQNVTLSCEQNLNHDAMYWYRQDPGQGLRLIYYSQIVNDFQKGDIAEGYSVSREKKESFPLTVTSAQKNPTAFYLCASSIARGHRGEPQHFGDGTRLSIL.

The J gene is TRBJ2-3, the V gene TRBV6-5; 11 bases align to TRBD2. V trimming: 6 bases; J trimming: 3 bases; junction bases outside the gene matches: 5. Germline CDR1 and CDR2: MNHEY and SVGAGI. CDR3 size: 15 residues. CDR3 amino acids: CASSPTSGKTDTQYF. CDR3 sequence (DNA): TGTGCCAGCAGCCCGACTAGCGGGAAGACAGATACGCAGTATTTT.

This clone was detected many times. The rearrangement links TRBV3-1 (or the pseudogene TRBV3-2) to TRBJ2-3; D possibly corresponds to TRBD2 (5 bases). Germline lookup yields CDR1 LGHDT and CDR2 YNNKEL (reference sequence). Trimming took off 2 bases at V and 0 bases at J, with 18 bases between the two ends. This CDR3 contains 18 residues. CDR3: CASSQTSWGAASTDTQYF. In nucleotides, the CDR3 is TGTGCCAGCAGCCAAACCTCCTGGGGAGCAGCTAGCACAGATACGCAGTATTTT.

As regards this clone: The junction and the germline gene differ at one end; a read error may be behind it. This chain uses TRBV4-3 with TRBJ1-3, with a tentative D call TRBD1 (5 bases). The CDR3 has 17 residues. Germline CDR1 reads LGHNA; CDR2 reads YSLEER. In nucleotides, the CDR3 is TGCGCCAGCAGCCAAGCGTTTTCTCGAGTGGGGGGAAGCACCATATATTTT. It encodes CASSQAFSRVGGSTIYF.

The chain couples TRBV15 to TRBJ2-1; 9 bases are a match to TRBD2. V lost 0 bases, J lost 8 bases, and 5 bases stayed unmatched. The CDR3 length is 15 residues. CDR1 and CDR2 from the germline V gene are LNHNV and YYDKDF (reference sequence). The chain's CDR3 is CATSRDRGGAHEQFF. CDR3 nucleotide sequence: TGTGCCACCAGCAGAGATCGCGGGGGGGCCCATGAGCAGTTCTTC.

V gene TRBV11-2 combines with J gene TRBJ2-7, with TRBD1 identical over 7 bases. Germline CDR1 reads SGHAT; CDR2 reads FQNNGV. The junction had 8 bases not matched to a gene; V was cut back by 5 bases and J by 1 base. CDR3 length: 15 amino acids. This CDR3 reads CASSLMSGQSYEQYF. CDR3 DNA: TGTGCCAGCAGCCTTATGTCGGGACAGTCCTACGAGCAGTACTTC.

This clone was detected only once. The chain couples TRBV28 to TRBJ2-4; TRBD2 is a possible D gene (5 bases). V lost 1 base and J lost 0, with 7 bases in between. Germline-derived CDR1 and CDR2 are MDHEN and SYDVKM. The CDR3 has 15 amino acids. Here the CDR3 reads CASSLYEGAKNIQYF. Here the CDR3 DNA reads TGTGCCAGCAGTTTATACGAGGGAGCCAAAAACATTCAGTACTTC.

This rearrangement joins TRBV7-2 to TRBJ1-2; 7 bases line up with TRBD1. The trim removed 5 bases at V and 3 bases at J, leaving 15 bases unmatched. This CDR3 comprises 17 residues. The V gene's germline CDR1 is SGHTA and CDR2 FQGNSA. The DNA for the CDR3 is TGTGCCAGCAGCCAAAGTAGAGACAGGGCTGTCTACTATGGCTACACCTTC. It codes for CASSQSRDRAVYYGYTF.

CDR3 amino acids: CASSLAGQGFNNSPLHF. As DNA, the CDR3 is TGTGCCAGCAGTTTGGCCGGACAGGGCTTTAATAATTCACCCCTCCACTTT. The gene calls are TRBV28 and TRBJ1-6, with 8 positions matching TRBD1. CDR1 is MDHEN, CDR2 SYDVKM, per germline. The CDR3 extends over 17 amino acids. The V segment lost 3 bases and the J segment 5 bases; nucleotides outside the gene matches: 9.

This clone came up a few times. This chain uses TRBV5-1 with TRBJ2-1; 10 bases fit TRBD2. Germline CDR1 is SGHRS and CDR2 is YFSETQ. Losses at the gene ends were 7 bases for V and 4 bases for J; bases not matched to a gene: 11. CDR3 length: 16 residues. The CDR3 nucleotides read TGCGCCAGCCGCGGACTAGCGGCCACGGAGTACAATGAGCAGTTCTTC. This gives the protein CASRGLAATEYNEQFF.

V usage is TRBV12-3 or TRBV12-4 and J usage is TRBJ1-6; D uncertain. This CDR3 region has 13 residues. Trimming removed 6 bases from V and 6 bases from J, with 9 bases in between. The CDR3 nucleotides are TGTGCCAGCAGCCCTAACCTTAATTCACCCCTCCACTTT. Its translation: CASSPNLNSPLHF.

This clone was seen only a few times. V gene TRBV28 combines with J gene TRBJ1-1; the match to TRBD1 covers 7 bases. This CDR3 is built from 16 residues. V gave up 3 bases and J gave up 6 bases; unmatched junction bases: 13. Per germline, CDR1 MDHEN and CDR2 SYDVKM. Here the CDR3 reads CASSLSEGGSGAEAFF. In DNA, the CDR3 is TGTGCCAGCAGTTTGTCCGAAGGGGGCTCGGGCGCTGAAGCTTTCTTT.

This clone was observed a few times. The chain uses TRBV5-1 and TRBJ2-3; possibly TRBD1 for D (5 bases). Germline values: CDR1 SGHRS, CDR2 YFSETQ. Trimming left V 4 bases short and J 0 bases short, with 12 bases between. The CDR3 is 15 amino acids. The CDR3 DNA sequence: TGCGCCAGCAGCGGGTTAGGGGCTAGCACAGATACGCAGTATTTT. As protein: CASSGLGASTDTQYF.